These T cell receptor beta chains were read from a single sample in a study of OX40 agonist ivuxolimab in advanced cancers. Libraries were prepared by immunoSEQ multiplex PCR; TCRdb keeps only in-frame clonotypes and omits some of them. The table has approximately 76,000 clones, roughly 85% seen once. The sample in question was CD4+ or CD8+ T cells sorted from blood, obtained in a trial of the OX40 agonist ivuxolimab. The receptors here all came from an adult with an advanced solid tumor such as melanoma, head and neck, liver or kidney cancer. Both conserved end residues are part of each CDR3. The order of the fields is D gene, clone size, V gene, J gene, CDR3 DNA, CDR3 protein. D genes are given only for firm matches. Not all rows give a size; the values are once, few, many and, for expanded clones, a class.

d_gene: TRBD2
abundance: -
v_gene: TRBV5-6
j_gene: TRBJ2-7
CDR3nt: TGTGCCAGCAGCCCCTGGGGGGGAGGTGAGCAGTACTTC
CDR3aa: CASSPWGGGEQYF

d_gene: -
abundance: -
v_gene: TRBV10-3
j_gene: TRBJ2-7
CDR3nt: TGTGCCATCAGTGGACCCGGCTCCTACGAGCAGTACTTC
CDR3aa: CAISGPGSYEQYF

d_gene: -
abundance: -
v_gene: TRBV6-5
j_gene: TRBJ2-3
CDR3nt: TGTGCCAGCAGTACTTCAGCAAGTACGCAGTATTTT
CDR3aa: CASSTSASTQYF

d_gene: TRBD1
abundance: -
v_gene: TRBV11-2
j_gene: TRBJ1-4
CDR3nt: TGTGCCAGCAGCCACCCCCGGACAGGGGTGGAAAAACTGTTTTTT
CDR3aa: CASSHPRTGVEKLFF

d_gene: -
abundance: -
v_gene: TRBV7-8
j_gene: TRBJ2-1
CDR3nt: TGTGCCAGCAGCTTAGCGCAGGGGGGCCCGGGGCATGAGCAGTTCTTC
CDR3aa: CASSLAQGGPGHEQFF

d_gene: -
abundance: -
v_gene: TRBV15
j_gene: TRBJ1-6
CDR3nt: TGTGCCACCAGCACAGGGGCCATCTCCTATAATTCACCCCTCCACTTT
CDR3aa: CATSTGAISYNSPLHF

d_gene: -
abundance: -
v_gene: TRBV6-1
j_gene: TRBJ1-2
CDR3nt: TGTGCCAGCAGTGTCCGGGGGGACTATGGCTACACCTTC
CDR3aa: CASSVRGDYGYTF

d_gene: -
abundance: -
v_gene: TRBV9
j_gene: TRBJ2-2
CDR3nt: TGTGCCAGCAGCGTAGCTGGGTCCGGGGAGCTGTTTTTT
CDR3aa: CASSVAGSGELFF

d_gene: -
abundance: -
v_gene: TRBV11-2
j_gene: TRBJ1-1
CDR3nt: TGTGCCAGCAGCTTAGGTGGGTTAAAGGGGAGGACTGAAGCTTTCTTT
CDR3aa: CASSLGGLKGRTEAFF

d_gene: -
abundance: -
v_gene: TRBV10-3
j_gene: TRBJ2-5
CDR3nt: TGTGCCATCAGTGAGTCGTCGCAGAGCGAGACCCAGTACTTC
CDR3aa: CAISESSQSETQYF

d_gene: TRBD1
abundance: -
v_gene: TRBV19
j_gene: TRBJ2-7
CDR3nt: TGTGCCAGTAGTATAGAATCCGGGACAGGCACCTACGAGCAGTACTTC
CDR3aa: CASSIESGTGTYEQYF

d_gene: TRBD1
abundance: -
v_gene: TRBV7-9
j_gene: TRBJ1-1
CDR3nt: TGTGCCAGCAGCTTCGGACAGGGGGCGAACACTGAAGCTTTCTTT
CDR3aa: CASSFGQGANTEAFF

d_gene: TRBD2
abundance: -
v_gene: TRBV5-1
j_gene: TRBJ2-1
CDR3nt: TGCGCCAGCAGCTTGGGGACTAGCAATTCACGTGAGCAGTTCTTC
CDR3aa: CASSLGTSNSREQFF

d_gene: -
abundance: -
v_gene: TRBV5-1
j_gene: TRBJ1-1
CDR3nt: TGCGCCAGCAGCATGGGAGCGGGCACTGAAGCTTTCTTT
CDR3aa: CASSMGAGTEAFF

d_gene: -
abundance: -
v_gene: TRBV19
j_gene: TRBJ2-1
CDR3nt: TGTGCCAGTAGCCGACTAGAGCGGGCCTACAATGAGCAGTTCTTC
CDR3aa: CASSRLERAYNEQFF

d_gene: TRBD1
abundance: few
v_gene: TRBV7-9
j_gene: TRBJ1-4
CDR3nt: TGTGCCAGCAGCACTGGACAGGGCGCCGCAACTAATGAAAAACTGTTTTTT
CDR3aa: CASSTGQGAATNEKLFF

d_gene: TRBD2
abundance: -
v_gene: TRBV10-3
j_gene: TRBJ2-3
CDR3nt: TGTGCCATCAGTGAGTCGGGCGGGAGCGCCCCAGATACGCAGTATTTT
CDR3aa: CAISESGGSAPDTQYF

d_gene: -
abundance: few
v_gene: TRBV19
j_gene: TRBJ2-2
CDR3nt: TGTGCCAGTAGGACGAGGGGTGACCCCCTGAAAACCGGGGAGCTGTTTTTT
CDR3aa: CASRTRGDPLKTGELFF

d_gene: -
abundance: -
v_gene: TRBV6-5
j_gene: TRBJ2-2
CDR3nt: TGTGCCAGCAGTTCCCCGTTCGACGGGGTGCTGTTTTTT
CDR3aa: CASSSPFDGVLFF

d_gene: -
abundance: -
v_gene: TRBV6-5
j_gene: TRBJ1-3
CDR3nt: TGTGCCAGCAGTTACGGGTATTCGGGAAACACCATATATTTT
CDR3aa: CASSYGYSGNTIYF

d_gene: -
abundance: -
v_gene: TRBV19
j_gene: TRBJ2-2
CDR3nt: TGTGCCAGTAGTATAGTGGGGGGCAGCCTCGGGGCCGGGGAGCTGTTTTTT
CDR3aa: CASSIVGGSLGAGELFF